The next 8 T cell receptor beta chains were all read from a single sample in a study of cytomegalovirus exposure and HLA in healthy donors. Primers for the PCR totalled 60 Vbeta and 13 Jbeta. The method was immunoSEQ multiplex PCR; TCRdb's version includes in-frame clones alone and lacks a portion of them. The repertoire holds about 150,000 clones, with roughly 76% as singletons. The sequencing input was PBMCs. Receptor source: a male donor in good health and CMV-seronegative.

This chain joins TRBV27 and TRBJ2-2; TRBD1 is a possible D gene (6 bases). V was cut by 1 base and J by 4 bases, with 13 bases left in between. Germline loops: CDR1 MNHEY, CDR2 SMNVEV (reference sequence). This CDR3 contains 16 residues. CDR3 nucleotides: TGTGCCAGCAGTTTATTCTCCGGACAGCTCACCGGGGAGCTGTTTTTT. It codes for CASSLFSGQLTGELFF.

The genes are TRBV28 and TRBJ1-5, with 8 bases lining up with TRBD1. There are 16 residues in the CDR3. The J segment lost 9 bases and the V segment lost 5 bases, leaving 15 bases of the junction unmatched. The germline V gene encodes CDR1 MDHEN and CDR2 SYDVKM. This CDR3 is CASSPPETGGRGPQHF. DNA for the CDR3: TGTGCCAGCAGTCCCCCTGAAACAGGGGGGAGGGGGCCCCAGCATTTT.

The chain joins TRBV7-9 to TRBJ2-5; D might be TRBD1 (6 bases). The CDR3 sequence is 15 residues long. V gave up 1 base and J gave up 1 base, with 10 bases separating them. Germline loops: CDR1 SEHNR, CDR2 FQNEAQ (reference sequence). The CDR3 sequence: CASSLVGTSQETQYF. The DNA of the CDR3 is TGTGCCAGCAGCTTAGTTGGGACATCCCAAGAGACCCAGTACTTC.

V gene TRBV6-1 combines with J gene TRBJ2-3, with D possibly being TRBD2 (6 bases). The germline V gene encodes CDR1 MNHNS and CDR2 SASEGT. Deletions cut 4 bases from V and 0 bases from J, with 11 bases between. The CDR3 is made up of 15 amino acids. CDR3 DNA sequence: TGTGCCAGCAGTGCCATAGCGGCTAGCACAGATACGCAGTATTTT. Protein: CASSAIAASTDTQYF.

This clone was seen a single time. The chain combines TRBV29-1 with TRBJ2-7; 9 nucleotides match TRBD1. The V and J ends lost 7 bases and 2 bases, in that order; junction bases with no gene match: 6. The CDR3 contains 13 residues. Germline-derived CDR1 and CDR2 are SQVTM and ANQGSEA. Here the CDR3 reads CSAFGQGTYEQYF. CDR3 sequence (DNA): TGCAGCGCCTTTGGACAGGGGACCTACGAGCAGTACTTC.

The chain uses TRBV7-9 and TRBJ1-6, with 11 bases aligning to TRBD1. CDR1 is SEHNR, CDR2 FQNEAQ, per germline (reference sequence). The V segment lost 3 bases and the J segment 8 bases; nucleotides outside the gene matches: 3. The CDR3 consists of 15 residues. The CDR3 reads CASSFRDRGYSPLHF. CDR3 DNA: TGTGCCAGCAGCTTCCGGGACAGGGGGTATTCACCCCTCCACTTT.

This clone occurred a few times. This chain links TRBV19 with TRBJ1-1, with D maybe TRBD1 (5 bases). The CDR3 runs to 16 residues. The V gene's germline CDR1 is LNHDA and CDR2 SQIVND (reference sequence). V lost 3 bases to trimming and J lost 2 bases, with 16 bases between them. CDR3 protein: CASSIPAGAANTEAFF. The CDR3 DNA reads TGTGCCAGTAGTATCCCAGCTGGGGCGGCCAACACTGAAGCTTTCTTT.

The chain joins TRBV6-5 to TRBJ1-2; D uncertain. The CDR3 is made up of 14 amino acids. Germline CDR1 reads MNHEY; CDR2 reads SVGAGI. Trimming took off 7 bases at V and 4 bases at J, with 16 bases between the two ends. CDR3 nucleotides: TGTGCCAGCACCCAAAGCGGCAATCCCTATGGCTACACCTTC. Protein sequence: CASTQSGNPYGYTF.